The 2 T cell receptor beta chains below come from one sample, sequenced in a study of blood T cell repertoires in COVID-19 (dated by TCRdb to about 2020). The library was built by means of the immunoSEQ multiplex PCR assay. TCRdb took this table from immuneACCESS and kept in-frame rearrangements with V and J called. Such tables lack part of the clones; where checked against another copy, unresolved V genes explain under half of the gap, and the rest is unexplained. Recorded for this sample are around 100,000 clones; under 80% of them occurred a single time. More than 20% of the sample lies in the top ten. The sample was peripheral blood. The receptors were gathered from a man in his 70s with active or convalescent COVID-19.

This clone was seen just once. The chain joins TRBV20-1 to TRBJ2-3, with a possible D match to TRBD2 (6 bases). The ends were cut back, 3 bases at V and 1 base at J, with 11 bases in the middle. Germline loops: CDR1 DFQATT, CDR2 SNEGSKA (reference sequence). The CDR3 is 14 residues long. The CDR3, as DNA: TGCAGTGCTAGTCAAAGGGAGGGCACAGATACGCAGTATTTT. Its protein product is CSASQREGTDTQYF.

V is TRBV19 and J is TRBJ1-2; 8 bases agree with TRBD1. CDR3 length: 15 residues. Trimming took 5 bases from V and 4 from J; bases not matched to a gene: 9. Germline CDR1 LNHDA, CDR2 SQIVND (reference sequence). CDR3 in amino acids: CASSSIRTGLYGYTF. The CDR3 DNA sequence: TGTGCCAGTAGTTCTATAAGGACAGGGCTCTATGGCTACACCTTC.